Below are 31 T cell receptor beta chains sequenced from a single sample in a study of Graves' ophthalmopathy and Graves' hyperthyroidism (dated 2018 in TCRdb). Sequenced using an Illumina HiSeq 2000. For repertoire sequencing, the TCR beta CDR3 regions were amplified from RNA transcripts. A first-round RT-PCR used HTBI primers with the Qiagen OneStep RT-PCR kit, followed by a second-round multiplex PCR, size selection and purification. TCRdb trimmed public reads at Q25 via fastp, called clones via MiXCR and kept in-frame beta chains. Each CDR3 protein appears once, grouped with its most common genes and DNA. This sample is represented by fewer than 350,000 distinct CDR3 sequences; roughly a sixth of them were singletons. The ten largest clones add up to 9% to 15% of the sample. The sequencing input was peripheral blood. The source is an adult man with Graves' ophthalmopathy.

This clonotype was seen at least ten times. This CDR3 reads CASTELGTGDYEQYF. CDR3 DNA: TGTGCCAGCACCGAGCTCGGGACAGGGGACTACGAGCAGTACTTC. The chain combines TRBV7-2 with TRBJ2-7; 10 bases line up with TRBD1. J lost 3 bases, V lost 7 bases, and 9 bases had no gene match. This CDR3 contains 15 residues. Germline V CDR1 and CDR2: SGHTA, FQGNSA.

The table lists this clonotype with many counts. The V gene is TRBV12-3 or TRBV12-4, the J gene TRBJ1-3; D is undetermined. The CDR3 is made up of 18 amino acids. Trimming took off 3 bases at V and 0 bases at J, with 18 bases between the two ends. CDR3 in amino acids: CASSFNSITFYSGNTIYF. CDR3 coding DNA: TGTGCCAGCAGTTTTAACAGCATAACATTTTACTCTGGAAACACCATATATTTT.

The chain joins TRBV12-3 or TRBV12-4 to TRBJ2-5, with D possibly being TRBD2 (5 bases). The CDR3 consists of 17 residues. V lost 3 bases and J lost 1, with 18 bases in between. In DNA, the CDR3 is TGTGCCAGCAGTTTGGGGTTTATCCAGCGGAGCCAAGAGACCCAGTACTTC. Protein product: CASSLGFIQRSQETQYF.

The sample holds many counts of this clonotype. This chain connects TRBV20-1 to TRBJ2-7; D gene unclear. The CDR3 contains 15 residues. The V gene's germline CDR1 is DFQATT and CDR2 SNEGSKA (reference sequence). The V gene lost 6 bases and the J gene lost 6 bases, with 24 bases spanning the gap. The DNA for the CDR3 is TGCAGTGCCATCCCTGCCCCAAATTCCCGCCGCGAGCAGTACTTC. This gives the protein CSAIPAPNSRREQYF.

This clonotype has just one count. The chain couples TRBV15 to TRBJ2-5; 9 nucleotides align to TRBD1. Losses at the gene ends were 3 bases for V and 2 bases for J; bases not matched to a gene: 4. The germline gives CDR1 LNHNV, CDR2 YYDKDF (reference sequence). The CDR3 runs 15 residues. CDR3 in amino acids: CATSRGTGKQETQYF. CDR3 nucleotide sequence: TGTGCCACCAGCAGGGGGACAGGGAAACAAGAGACCCAGTACTTC.

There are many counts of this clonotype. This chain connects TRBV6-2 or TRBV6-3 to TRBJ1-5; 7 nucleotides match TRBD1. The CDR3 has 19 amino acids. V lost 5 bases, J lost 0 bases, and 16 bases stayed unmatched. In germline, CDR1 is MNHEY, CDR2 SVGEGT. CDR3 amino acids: CASSPRGRGYIYSNQPQHF. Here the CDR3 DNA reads TGTGCCAGCAGTCCCCGGGGCAGGGGGTACATCTATAGCAATCAGCCCCAGCATTTT.

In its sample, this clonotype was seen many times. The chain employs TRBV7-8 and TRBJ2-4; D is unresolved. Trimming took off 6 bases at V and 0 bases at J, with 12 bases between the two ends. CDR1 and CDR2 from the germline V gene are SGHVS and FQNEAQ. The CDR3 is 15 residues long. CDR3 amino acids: CASSFGSLAKNIQYF. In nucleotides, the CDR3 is TGTGCCAGCAGTTTCGGCAGCCTAGCCAAAAACATTCAGTACTTC.

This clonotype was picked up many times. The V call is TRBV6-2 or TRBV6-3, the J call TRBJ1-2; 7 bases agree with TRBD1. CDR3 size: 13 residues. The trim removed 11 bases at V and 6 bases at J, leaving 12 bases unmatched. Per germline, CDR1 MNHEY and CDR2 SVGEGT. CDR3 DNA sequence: TGTGCCGTACCAGACAGGGTATCAGATGGCTACACCTTC. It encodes CAVPDRVSDGYTF.

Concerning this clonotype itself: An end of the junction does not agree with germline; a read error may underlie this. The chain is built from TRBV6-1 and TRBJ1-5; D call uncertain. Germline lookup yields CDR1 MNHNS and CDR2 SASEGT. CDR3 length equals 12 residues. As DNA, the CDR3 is TGTGCCAGCACATCGGGAAGCCAGCCCCAGCCTTTT. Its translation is CASTSGSQPQPF.

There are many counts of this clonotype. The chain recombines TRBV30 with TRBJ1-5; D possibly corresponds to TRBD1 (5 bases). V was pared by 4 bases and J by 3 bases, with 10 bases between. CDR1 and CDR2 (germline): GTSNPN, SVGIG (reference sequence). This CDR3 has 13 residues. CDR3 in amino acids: CAWKGENNQPQHF. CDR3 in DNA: TGTGCCTGGAAAGGGGAAAACAATCAGCCCCAGCATTTT.

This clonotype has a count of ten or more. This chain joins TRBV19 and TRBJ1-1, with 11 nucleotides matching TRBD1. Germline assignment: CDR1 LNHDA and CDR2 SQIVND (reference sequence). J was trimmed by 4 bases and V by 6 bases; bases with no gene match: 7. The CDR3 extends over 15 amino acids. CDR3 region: CASSPRTGGVTEAFF. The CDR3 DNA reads TGTGCCAGTAGCCCCCGGACAGGGGGCGTCACTGAAGCTTTCTTT.

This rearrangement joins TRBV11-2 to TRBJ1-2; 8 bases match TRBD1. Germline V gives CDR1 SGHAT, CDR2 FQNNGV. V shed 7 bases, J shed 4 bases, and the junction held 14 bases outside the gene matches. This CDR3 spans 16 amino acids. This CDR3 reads CASTLTRTGTLYGYTF. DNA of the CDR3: TGTGCCAGCACCCTGACTAGGACAGGGACTCTCTATGGCTACACCTTC.

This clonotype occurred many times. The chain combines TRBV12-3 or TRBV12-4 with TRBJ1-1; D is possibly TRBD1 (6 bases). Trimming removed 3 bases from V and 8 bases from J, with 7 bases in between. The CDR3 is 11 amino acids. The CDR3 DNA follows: TGTGCCAGCAGTTTCGGGACAGAAGCTTTCTTT. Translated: CASSFGTEAFF.

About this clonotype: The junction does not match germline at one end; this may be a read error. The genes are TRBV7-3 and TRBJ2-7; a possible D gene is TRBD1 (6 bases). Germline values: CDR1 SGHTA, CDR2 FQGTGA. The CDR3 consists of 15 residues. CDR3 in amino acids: CASSLRPDSTYEQSF. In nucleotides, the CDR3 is TGTGCCAGCAGCTTACGTCCGGACAGCACCTACGAGCAGTCCTTC.

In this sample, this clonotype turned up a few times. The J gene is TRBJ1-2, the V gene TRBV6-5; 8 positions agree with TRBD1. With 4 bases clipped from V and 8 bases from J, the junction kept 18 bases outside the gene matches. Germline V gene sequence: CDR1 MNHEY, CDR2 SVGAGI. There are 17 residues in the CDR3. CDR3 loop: CASSSTGTGLFREGYTF. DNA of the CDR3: TGTGCCAGCAGTTCAACCGGGACAGGCCTCTTTAGGGAGGGCTACACCTTC.

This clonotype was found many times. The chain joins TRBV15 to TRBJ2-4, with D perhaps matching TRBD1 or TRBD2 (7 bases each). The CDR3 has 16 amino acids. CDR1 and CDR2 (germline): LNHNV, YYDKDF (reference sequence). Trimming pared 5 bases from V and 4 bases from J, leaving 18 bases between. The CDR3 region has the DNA TGTGCCACCAGCGCCCCCCGGGGGGACAGAAAAAACATTCAGTACTTC. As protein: CATSAPRGDRKNIQYF.

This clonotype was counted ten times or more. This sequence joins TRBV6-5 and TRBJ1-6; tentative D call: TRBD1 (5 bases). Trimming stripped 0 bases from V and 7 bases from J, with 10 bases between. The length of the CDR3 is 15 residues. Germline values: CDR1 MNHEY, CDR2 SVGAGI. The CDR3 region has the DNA TGTGCCAGCAGTTACTCAAGGGACGGCAATTCACCCCTCCACTTT. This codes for CASSYSRDGNSPLHF.

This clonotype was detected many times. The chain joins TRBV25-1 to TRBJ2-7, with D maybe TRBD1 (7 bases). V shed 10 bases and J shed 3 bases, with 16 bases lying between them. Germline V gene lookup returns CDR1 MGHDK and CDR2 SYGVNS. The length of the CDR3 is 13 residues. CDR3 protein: CATCGDSIYEQYF. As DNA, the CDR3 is TGTGCCACCTGCGGGGACAGCATCTACGAGCAGTACTTC.

CDR3 protein: CASSFSADRGWNYGYTF. The CDR3 coding sequence is TGTGCCAGCAGTTTCTCAGCAGACAGGGGGTGGAACTATGGCTACACCTTC. The rearrangement links TRBV27 to TRBJ1-2; 9 positions agree with TRBD1. J was trimmed by 2 bases and V by 3 bases; bases with no gene match: 10. CDR3 size: 17 residues. Germline lookup yields CDR1 MNHEY and CDR2 SMNVEV (reference sequence).

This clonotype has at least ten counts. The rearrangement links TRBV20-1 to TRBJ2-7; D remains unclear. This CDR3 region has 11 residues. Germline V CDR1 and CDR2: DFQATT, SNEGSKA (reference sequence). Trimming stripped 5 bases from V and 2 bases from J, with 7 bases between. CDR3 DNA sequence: TGCAGTGCTGAAACCGCCTACGAGCAGTACTTC. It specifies CSAETAYEQYF.

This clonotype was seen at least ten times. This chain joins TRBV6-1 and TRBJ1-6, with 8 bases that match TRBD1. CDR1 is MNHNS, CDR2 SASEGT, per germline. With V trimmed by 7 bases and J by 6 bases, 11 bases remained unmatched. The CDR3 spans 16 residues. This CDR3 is CASTKGRGQINSPLHF. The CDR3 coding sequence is TGTGCCAGCACCAAGGGCAGGGGGCAGATTAATTCACCCCTCCACTTT.

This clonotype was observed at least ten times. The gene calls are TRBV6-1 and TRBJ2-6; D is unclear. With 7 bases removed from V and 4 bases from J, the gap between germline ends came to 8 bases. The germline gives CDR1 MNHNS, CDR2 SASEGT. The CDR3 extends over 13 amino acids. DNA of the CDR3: TGTGCCAGCACCCGAAGGGGGGCCAACGTCCTGACTTTC. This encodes CASTRRGANVLTF.

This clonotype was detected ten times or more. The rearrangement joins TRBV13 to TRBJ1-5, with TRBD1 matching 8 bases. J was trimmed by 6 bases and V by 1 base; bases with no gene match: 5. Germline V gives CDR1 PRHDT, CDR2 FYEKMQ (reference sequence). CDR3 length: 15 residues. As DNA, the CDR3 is TGTGCCAGCAGCTTAGAGGGCAGGGGGCCTCAGCCCCAGCATTTT. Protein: CASSLEGRGPQPQHF.

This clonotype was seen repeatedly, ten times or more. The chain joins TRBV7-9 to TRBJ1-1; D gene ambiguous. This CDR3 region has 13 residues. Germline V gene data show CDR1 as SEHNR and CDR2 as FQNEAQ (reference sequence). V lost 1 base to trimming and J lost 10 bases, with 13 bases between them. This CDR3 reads CASSLGETTRAFF. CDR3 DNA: TGTGCCAGCAGCTTAGGTGAGACGACGCGAGCTTTCTTT.

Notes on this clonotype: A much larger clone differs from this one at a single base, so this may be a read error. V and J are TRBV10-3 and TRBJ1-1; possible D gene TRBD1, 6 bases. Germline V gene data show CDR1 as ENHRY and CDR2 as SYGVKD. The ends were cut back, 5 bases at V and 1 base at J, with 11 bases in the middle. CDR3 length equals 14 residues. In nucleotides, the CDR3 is TGTGCCATCAGTCAGACAGGTAAGAACACTGAAGCTTTCTTT. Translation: CAISQTGKNTEAFF.

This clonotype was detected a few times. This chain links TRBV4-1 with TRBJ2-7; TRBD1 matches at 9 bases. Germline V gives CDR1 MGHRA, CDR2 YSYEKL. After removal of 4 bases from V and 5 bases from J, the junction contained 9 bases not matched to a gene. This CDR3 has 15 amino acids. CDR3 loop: CASSRPGQGYDEQYF. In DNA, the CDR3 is TGCGCCAGCAGCCGGCCAGGACAGGGGTACGACGAGCAGTACTTC.

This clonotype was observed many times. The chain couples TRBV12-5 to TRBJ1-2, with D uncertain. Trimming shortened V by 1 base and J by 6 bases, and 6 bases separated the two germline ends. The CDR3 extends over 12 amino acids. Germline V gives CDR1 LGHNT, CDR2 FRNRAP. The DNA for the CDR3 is TGTGCTAGTGGTTTGGGACCCCATGGCTACACCTTC. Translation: CASGLGPHGYTF.

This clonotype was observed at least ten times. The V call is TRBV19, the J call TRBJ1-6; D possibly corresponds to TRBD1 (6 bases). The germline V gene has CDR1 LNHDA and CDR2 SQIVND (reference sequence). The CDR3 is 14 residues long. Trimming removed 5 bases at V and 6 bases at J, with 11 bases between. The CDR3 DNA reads TGTGCCAGTAGTCAGGGGCTTGCTAATTCACCCCTCCACTTT. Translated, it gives CASSQGLANSPLHF.

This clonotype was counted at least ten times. The CDR3 spells CASSLGPGEYF. Here the CDR3 DNA reads TGTGCCAGCAGTCTGGGGCCGGGGGAGTACTTC. J is TRBJ2-7 and V is TRBV5-5, with D maybe TRBD2 (6 bases). Trimming stripped 5 bases from V and 11 bases from J, with 14 bases between. CDR3 length: 11 residues. CDR1 is SGHKS, CDR2 YYEKEE, per germline (reference sequence).

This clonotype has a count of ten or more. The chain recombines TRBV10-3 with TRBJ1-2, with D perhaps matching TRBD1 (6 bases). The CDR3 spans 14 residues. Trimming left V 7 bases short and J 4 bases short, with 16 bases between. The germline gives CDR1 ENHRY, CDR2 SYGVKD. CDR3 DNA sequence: TGTGCCATCACGAAGTTCGGGGGGCTCTATGGCTACACCTTC. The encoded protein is CAITKFGGLYGYTF.

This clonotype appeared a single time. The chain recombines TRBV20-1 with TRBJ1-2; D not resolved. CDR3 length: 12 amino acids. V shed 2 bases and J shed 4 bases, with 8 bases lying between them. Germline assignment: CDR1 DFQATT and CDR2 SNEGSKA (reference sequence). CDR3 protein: CSARKASYGYTF. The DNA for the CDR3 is TGCAGTGCTAGAAAGGCATCCTATGGCTACACCTTC.